This T cell receptor (beta chain) was identified during a study of cytomegalovirus exposure and HLA in healthy donors. Study findings and constraints: HLA restriction was apparent for most CMV-associated TCR beta chains in a later analysis. Productive rates of about 87% or about 30% were seen for most TCR beta V segments in an earlier analysis. Rare sequences made up most TCRs, while some public TCRs were found in many donors.

With respect to this clone: Antigen specificity is unknown.

The CDR3 spans 15 residues. Trimming cost V 8 bases and J 5 bases, with 21 bases left between them. Germline V gene sequence: CDR1 MNHEY, CDR2 SVGAGI. Primers for the PCR totalled 60 Vbeta and 13 Jbeta. The table came from immunoSEQ multiplex PCR; TCRdb's copy has only in-frame clones and leaves some out. The repertoire holds some 90,000 clones, with more than 75% as singletons. The material sequenced was PBMCs. The source of this sequence is a woman in her fifties or sixties in good health and CMV-seropositive. The V call is TRBV6-5, the J call TRBJ2-5; D may be TRBD1 (7 bases). The CDR3, as DNA: TGTGCCAGCTCCCTAGGAGGGGGCCTTCAGGAGACCCAGTACTTC. It translates to CASSLGGGLQETQYF.